This is a list of T cell receptor beta chains from one sample in a study of shared clonotypes between healthy human individuals. Measured with immunoSEQ multiplex PCR; TCRdb has only the in-frame clones, and not every one. The sample carries fewer than 1.4 million clones, 78% recorded once. The sample consisted of memory CD4+ T cells from PBMCs. The receptors here all came from a man aged 18 to 29 in good health. Some clones in this sample may be carry-over from other donors' samples. Each CDR3 is given with its conserved first and last residue. Each record gives: V gene, J gene, CDR3 protein.

TRBV6-5	TRBJ1-2	CASNPGRRNYGYTF
TRBV4-3	TRBJ2-3	CASSQGLEADTQYF
TRBV6-1	TRBJ2-7	CASSSRTDSYEQYF
TRBV11-3	TRBJ2-5	CASSRDQETQYF
TRBV5-4	TRBJ2-3	CASSLRSNVGDTQYF
TRBV18	TRBJ2-7	CASSPGTGDYEQYF
TRBV6-1	TRBJ2-1	CASRTGYFYNEQFF
TRBV5-1	TRBJ2-3	CASSRMWAPDTQYF
TRBV2	TRBJ1-5	CASGISGSYSNQPQHF
TRBV6-7	TRBJ1-5	CASRLGQGGEQPQHF
TRBV9	TRBJ1-4	CASSGGLNEKLFF
TRBV7-2	TRBJ2-7	CASSQTGYEQYF
TRBV7-6	TRBJ2-1	CASSLFARGSENEQFF
TRBV27	TRBJ2-1	CASRDTSSYNEQFF
TRBV10-2	TRBJ1-1	CASSGEGRTEAFF
TRBV7-9	TRBJ2-7	CASSLATGSYEQYF
TRBV7-3	TRBJ1-2	CASSPGGALGGYTF
TRBV5-6	TRBJ1-5	CASSFDRGGSQPQHF
TRBV10-1	TRBJ1-4	CASSVTRTDEKLFF
TRBV4-1	TRBJ2-7	CASSQGGRRQYF
TRBV7-9	TRBJ2-7	CASSSRPGTSKGDYEQYF
TRBV6-4	TRBJ2-7	CASSPRQGHEQYF
TRBV19	TRBJ2-2	CASSFGQNTGELFF
TRBV7-9	TRBJ1-1	CASSLAGRNTEAFF
TRBV28	TRBJ1-2	CASSFGEYGYTF
TRBV2	TRBJ2-7	CASSVDRNYEQYF
TRBV7-2	TRBJ2-1	CASSQGLADNEQFF
TRBV7-6	TRBJ2-7	CASSPVSPGIAYEQYF
TRBV28	TRBJ2-3	CASSLLGDTQYF
TRBV5-4	TRBJ2-7	CASSLGQNYEQYF
TRBV11-2	TRBJ2-7	CASSFGSGGTSYEQYF
TRBV6-5	TRBJ2-3	CASSYGAGATDTQYF
TRBV28	TRBJ2-5	CASRATPGLQETQYF
TRBV28	TRBJ1-2	CASTARTGDGNGYTF
TRBV2	TRBJ2-7	CASTPAPGTYEQYF